A single sample gave rise to the 25 T cell receptor beta chains below, sequenced in a study of blood T cells in healthy people across ages. The second PCR ran about 6 to 11 cycles with a sample-barcoded 5' primer and J-beta primers. MiXCR, applied by TCRdb to the 5' RACE reads, yields one record per CDR3 protein. The sample yields around 870,000 distinct CDR3 sequences, about 30% seen once. Sequenced input: blood. These receptors came from an elderly woman in good health.

This clonotype was observed at least ten times. The CDR3 sequence is CASSLAARGVDTQYF. CDR3 DNA: TGTGCCAGCAGCTTAGCTGCCAGGGGGGTAGATACGCAGTATTTT. This rearrangement joins TRBV7-2 to TRBJ2-3; a weak D match, TRBD1 (7 bases). CDR3 length: 15 residues. V lost 0 bases to trimming and J lost 5 bases, with 12 bases between them. CDR1 and CDR2 from the germline V gene are SGHTA and FQGNSA.

This clonotype was counted ten times or more. This chain connects TRBV7-8 to TRBJ2-3, with 8 bases aligning to TRBD2. The junction had 5 bases not matched to a gene; V was cut back by 1 base and J by 2 bases. This CDR3 comprises 16 residues. CDR1 and CDR2 from the germline V gene are SGHVS and FQNEAQ. As DNA, the CDR3 is TGTGCCAGCAGCTTAGTGGCGGGGGGACTCACAGATACGCAGTATTTT. Encoded protein: CASSLVAGGLTDTQYF.

In the case of this clonotype: Mismatch with germline at one junction end may stem from a read error. The V call is TRBV12-3 or TRBV12-4, the J call TRBJ2-3; 8 nucleotides align to TRBD2. The CDR3 sequence is 15 residues long. The CDR3 DNA reads as TGTGCCAGCAGTCCCTTAGCGGGGACCACAGATGCGCAGTATTTT. Encoded protein: CASSPLAGTTDAQYF.

The V gene is TRBV6-1, the J gene TRBJ2-2; 7 bases fit TRBD1. Germline loops: CDR1 MNHNS, CDR2 SASEGT. V trimming: 6 bases; J trimming: 4 bases; junction bases outside the gene matches: 11. CDR3 size: 16 residues. The CDR3, as DNA: TGTGCCAGCAGAGTCACGACAGGGAGAGTCACCGGGGAGCTGTTTTTT. This gives the protein CASRVTTGRVTGELFF.

This clonotype was counted a few times. This may be a read error: a much more frequent sequence differs by one nucleotide. The chain links TRBV3-1 to TRBJ2-5; no clear D. Trimming removed 0 bases from V and 11 bases from J, with 19 bases in between. CDR1 is LGHDT, CDR2 YNNKEL, per germline (reference sequence). CDR3 length: 15 residues. The chain's CDR3 is CASSQDRSGFNEQYF. CDR3 sequence (DNA): TGTGCCAGCAGCCAAGATCGGTCCGGGTTCAATGAGCAGTACTTC.

The chain employs TRBV7-8 and TRBJ1-5, with D hard to call. The CDR3 covers 14 residues. Germline-derived CDR1 and CDR2 are SGHVS and FQNEAQ. Trimming stripped 4 bases from V and 1 base from J, with 8 bases between. The CDR3 reads CASSYDKSNQPQHF. The CDR3 DNA sequence: TGTGCCAGCAGCTACGACAAAAGCAATCAGCCCCAGCATTTT.

This clonotype was counted between two and nine times. In DNA, the CDR3 is TGTGCCAGCAGTAAGGCCGCGTACTCTCCTAAAGGCTACACCTTC. Protein: CASSKAAYSPKGYTF. This chain joins TRBV28 and TRBJ1-2; D gene unclear. Looked up from germline, CDR1 is MDHEN and CDR2 is SYDVKM. With 5 bases removed from V and 8 bases from J, the gap between germline ends came to 21 bases. The CDR3 totals 15 residues.

The chain joins TRBV30 to TRBJ1-3; a possible D gene is TRBD1 (6 bases). The CDR3 consists of 16 residues. Germline lookup yields CDR1 GTSNPN and CDR2 SVGIG (reference sequence). Trimming removed 4 bases from V and 3 bases from J, with 19 bases in between. CDR3 DNA sequence: TGTGCCTGGATCCACAATATAGGGGGAGGTGGAAACACCATATATTTT. This codes for CAWIHNIGGGGNTIYF.

This clonotype occurred many times. This rearrangement joins TRBV29-1 to TRBJ1-2; D unresolved. The CDR3 is 11 amino acids. CDR1 and CDR2 (germline): SQVTM, ANQGSEA. The germline V and J ends were trimmed by 8 bases and 6 bases, with 13 bases remaining between them. The DNA for the CDR3 is TGCAGCCTAGGGAGAGGTGATGGCTACACCTTC. It codes for CSLGRGDGYTF.

This clonotype showed up just once. A read error is possible here, since a much larger clone lies one base away. The V and J genes are TRBV4-3 and TRBJ2-1; TRBD2 matches 8 bases. The better agreement between TRBJ2-7 and the DNA end casts doubt on the J call. Germline CDR1 LGHNA, CDR2 YSLEER. The CDR3 runs to 16 residues. This CDR3 is CASSRDRNGGASEQYF. Written as DNA, the CDR3 is TGCGCCAGCAGCCGAGATCGCAACGGGGGGGCCAGCGAGCAGTACTTC.

The J gene is TRBJ2-5, the V gene TRBV27; 12 bases fit TRBD2. V trimming: 8 bases; J trimming: 4 bases; junction bases outside the gene matches: 20. This CDR3 contains 19 residues. Per the germline V gene, CDR1 is MNHEY and CDR2 is SMNVEV (reference sequence). CDR3 coding DNA: TGTGCCAGCCCGTCCCAGGGGGCTAGCGGGGGGGCGAAGGGAGAGACCCAGTACTTC. Protein: CASPSQGASGGAKGETQYF.

The J gene is TRBJ1-1, the V gene TRBV4-1; maybe TRBD1 (5 bases). CDR3 length: 14 amino acids. Between the trimmed V and J ends, which lost 4 bases and 3 bases, there was a span of 12 bases. CDR1 and CDR2 (germline): MGHRA, YSYEKL. The CDR3 DNA follows: TGCGCCAGCAGCCGAGGCGTCAGGGACACTGAAGCTTTCTTT. Amino acids: CASSRGVRDTEAFF.

V usage is TRBV30 and J usage is TRBJ1-2; D gene uncertain. The V end lost 3 bases, the J end lost 8 bases, and 10 bases lay between the germline ends. Germline CDR1 is GTSNPN and CDR2 is SVGIG (reference sequence). This CDR3 contains 11 residues. Here the CDR3 DNA reads TGTGCCTGGAGCTCCAACTGGGGCTACACCTTC. This translates into CAWSSNWGYTF.

The V call is TRBV25-1, the J call TRBJ1-2, with a weak D call TRBD1 (6 bases). This CDR3 is 12 amino acids long. Germline values: CDR1 MGHDK, CDR2 SYGVNS. V was trimmed by 8 bases and J by 6 bases, leaving 13 bases between them. The CDR3 coding sequence is TGTGCCAGCGGCGGCAGGGGACATGGCTACACCTTC. Translating it yields CASGGRGHGYTF.

This clonotype was seen at least ten times. This CDR3 reads CASSSPSGGASDTQYF. CDR3 coding DNA: TGCGCCAGCAGCTCTCCTAGCGGGGGGGCCTCAGATACGCAGTATTTT. This chain links TRBV5-1 with TRBJ2-3, with 12 positions matching TRBD2. After removal of 3 bases from V and 4 bases from J, the junction contained 6 bases not matched to a gene. CDR1 SGHRS and CDR2 YFSETQ come from the germline V gene. This CDR3 contains 16 residues.

The genes are TRBV7-2 and TRBJ1-2; no definite D call. CDR3 size: 13 residues. V lost 2 bases to trimming and J lost 1 base, with 5 bases between them. CDR1 is SGHTA and CDR2 is FQGNSA in the germline V gene. For the CDR3, the DNA is TGTGCCAGCAGCTTACAGATTAACTATGGCTACACCTTC. This translates into CASSLQINYGYTF.

The chain joins TRBV21-1 to TRBJ1-5; the table gives TRBD1 as D, unverified against the DNA. TRBV21-1 has pseudogene status. CDR3 length equals 14 residues. The CDR3 DNA reads TGTGCCAGCAGAATTCAGGGCAGGGATCAGCCCCAGCATTTT. Protein product: CASRIQGRDQPQHF.

A few counts support this clonotype. The rearrangement links TRBV6-1 to TRBJ1-5; no firm D call. This CDR3 is built from 16 residues. The germline V gene encodes CDR1 MNHNS and CDR2 SASEGT. Trimming removed 5 bases at V and 0 bases at J, with 14 bases between. The CDR3 DNA reads as TGTGCCAGCAGTTCCCAACGGGGAGCTAGCAATCAGCCCCAGCATTTT. It encodes CASSSQRGASNQPQHF.

The chain is built from TRBV6-2 or TRBV6-3 and TRBJ1-5, with D possibly matching TRBD1 (6 bases). This CDR3 comprises 15 residues. Trimming took off 5 bases at V and 6 bases at J, with 17 bases between the two ends. In germline, CDR1 is MNHEY, CDR2 SVGEGT. CDR3 residues: CASSTGSGALQPQHF. CDR3 DNA: TGTGCCAGCAGTACGGGGTCAGGGGCGCTTCAGCCCCAGCATTTT.

This clonotype was seen at least ten times. The J gene is TRBJ1-2, the V gene TRBV6-5; no firm D call. Germline V gene data show CDR1 as MNHEY and CDR2 as SVGAGI. This CDR3 comprises 14 residues. The V end was cut by 0 bases, the J end by 6 bases, with 11 bases between. DNA of the CDR3: TGTGCCAGCAGTTACTCGGCAGGCCTTAATGGCTACACCTTC. Amino acid sequence: CASSYSAGLNGYTF.

The chain uses TRBV28 and TRBJ1-1; D possibly corresponds to TRBD1 (6 bases). This CDR3 has 13 residues. Germline CDR1 MDHEN, CDR2 SYDVKM. V dropped 7 bases and J dropped 11 bases, with 20 bases sitting between them. The CDR3 coding sequence is TGTGCCAGCAACCTCCTGGGGGGGGCGGAGGCTTTCTTT. Its protein product is CASNLLGGAEAFF.

The table lists this clonotype with many counts. The V gene is TRBV7-2, the J gene TRBJ2-3; TRBD2 matches at 9 bases. V trimming: 1 base; J trimming: 8 bases; junction bases outside the gene matches: 10. This CDR3 comprises 16 residues. Germline values: CDR1 SGHTA, CDR2 FQGNSA. In nucleotides, the CDR3 is TGTGCCAGCAGCTTAGGTGTCGAGCGGGGGGTCGCTACGCAGTATTTT. As protein: CASSLGVERGVATQYF.

In the case of this clonotype: This may arise from a read error, as a much more abundant clone is one base away. The rearrangement links TRBV6-2 or TRBV6-3 to TRBJ2-2; 7 bases map to TRBD2. Germline CDR1 is MNHEY and CDR2 is SVGEGT. This CDR3 region has 14 residues. CDR3 protein: CASTTLLATGERFF. The CDR3 DNA reads as TGTGCCAGCACCACGCTACTAGCGACCGGGGAGCGGTTTTTT.

The chain employs TRBV24-1 and TRBJ2-5; 11 nucleotides line up with TRBD2. The CDR3 length is 17 residues. Germline V gene sequence: CDR1 KGHDR, CDR2 SFDVKD. With V trimmed by 3 bases and J by 4 bases, 9 bases remained unmatched. The CDR3 is CATSDVGLAGGGETQYF. The DNA for the CDR3 is TGTGCCACCAGTGATGTCGGCCTAGCGGGAGGAGGAGAGACCCAGTACTTC.

Ten or more counts support this clonotype. The rearrangement uses TRBV5-6 and TRBJ2-3; TRBD2 matches at 10 bases. Trimming cost V 1 base and J 4 bases; bases outside gene matches: 12. This CDR3 is 18 amino acids long. Germline CDR1 SGHDT, CDR2 YYEEEE. CDR3 sequence: CASSLSLVAGGLADTQYF. The DNA of the CDR3 is TGTGCCAGCAGCTTGTCTTTAGTAGCGGGGGGCTTGGCAGATACGCAGTATTTT.